This T cell receptor beta chain stems from a study of shared clonotypes between healthy human individuals. Germline loops: CDR1 SGHTA, CDR2 FQGNSA. CDR3 length equals 14 residues. The V and J ends lost 5 bases and 4 bases respectively, with 12 bases between them. Some clones are missing from TCRdb's copy, which holds only in-frame ones; the method was immunoSEQ multiplex PCR. The sample shows approximately 980,000 clones, about three quarters of them seen only once. The sequencing sample was made of memory CD4+ T cells sorted from blood. Noted subset: CD45RA-negative fraction. The J gene is TRBJ1-5, the V gene TRBV7-2; D unresolved. The source is a man younger than 30 in good health. CDR3 coding DNA: TGTGCCAGCAGCCCGGGGATGGCGAATCAGCCCCAGCATTTT. It specifies CASSPGMANQPQHF.